This T cell receptor beta chain was identified in a study of CD8 T cells in Susac syndrome. After extraction with the RNeasy kit, roughly 0.5 to 1 ug of the RNA was reverse transcribed using random hexamers. TCR beta CDR3 was amplified by immunoSEQ multiplex PCR. This amplification extended across 54 Vbeta and 13 Jbeta segments. TCRdb itself ran the immunoSEQ multiplex PCR reads through MiXCR, one entry per CDR3 protein. The sample holds more than 200,000 distinct CDR3 sequences, over 85% seen once. The CDR3 covers 14 residues. CDR1 and CDR2 (germline): SGDLS, YYNGEE. Trimming stripped 4 bases from V and 0 bases from J, with 10 bases between. This clonotype appeared once. Its specificity is not known. Regarding the study as a whole: The TCR sequencing and HLA analysis in the study involved a relatively small number of individuals, as the study acknowledged.

The chain employs TRBV9 and TRBJ2-5, with D perhaps TRBD2 (6 bases). The sample was CD4+ T cells from PBMCs. The clonotype originates from a human donor with multiple sclerosis. The CDR3 DNA reads as TGTGCCAGCAGCTCCCGGGACTACCAAGAGACCCAGTACTTC. It is translated as CASSSRDYQETQYF.